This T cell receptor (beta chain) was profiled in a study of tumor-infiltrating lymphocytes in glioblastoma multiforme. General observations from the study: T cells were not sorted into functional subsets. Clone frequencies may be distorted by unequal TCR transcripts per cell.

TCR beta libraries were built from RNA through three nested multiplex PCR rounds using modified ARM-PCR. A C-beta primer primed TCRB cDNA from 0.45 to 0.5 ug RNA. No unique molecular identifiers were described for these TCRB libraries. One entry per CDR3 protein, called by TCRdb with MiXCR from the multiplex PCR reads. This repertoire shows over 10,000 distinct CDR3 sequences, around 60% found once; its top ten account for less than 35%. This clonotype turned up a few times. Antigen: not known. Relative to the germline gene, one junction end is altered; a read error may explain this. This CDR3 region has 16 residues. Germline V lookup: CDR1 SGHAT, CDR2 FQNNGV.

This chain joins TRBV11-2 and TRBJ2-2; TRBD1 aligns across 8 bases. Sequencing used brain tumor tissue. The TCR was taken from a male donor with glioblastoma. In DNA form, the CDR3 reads TGTGTCAGCAGCCCAGGCCAGGGGGCTTGGGGCGGGGAGCTGTTTTTT. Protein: CVSSPGQGAWGGELFF.